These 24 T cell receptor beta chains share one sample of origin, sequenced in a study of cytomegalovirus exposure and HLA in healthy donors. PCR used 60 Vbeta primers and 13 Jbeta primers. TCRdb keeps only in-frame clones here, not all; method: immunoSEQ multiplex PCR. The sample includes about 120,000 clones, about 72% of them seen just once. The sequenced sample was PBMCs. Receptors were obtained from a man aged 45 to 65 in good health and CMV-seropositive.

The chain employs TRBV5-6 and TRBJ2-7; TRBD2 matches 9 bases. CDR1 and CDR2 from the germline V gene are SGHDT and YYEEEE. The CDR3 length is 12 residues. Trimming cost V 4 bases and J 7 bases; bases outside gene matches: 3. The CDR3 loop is CASSSGRWEQYF. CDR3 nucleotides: TGTGCCAGCAGCAGCGGGAGGTGGGAGCAGTACTTC.

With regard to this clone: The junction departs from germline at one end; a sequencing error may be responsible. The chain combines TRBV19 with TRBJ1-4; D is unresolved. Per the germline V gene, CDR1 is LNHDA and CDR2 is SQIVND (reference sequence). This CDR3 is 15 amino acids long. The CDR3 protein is CASSVDTPGSEKLFF. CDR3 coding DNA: TGTGCCAGTAGTGTAGACACCCCCGGGAGTGAAAAACTGTTTTTT.

CDR3 in amino acids: CACKTRMVIDEQFF. The CDR3, as DNA: TGTGCCTGCAAAACTAGAATGGTCATCGATGAGCAGTTCTTC. The chain carries TRBV30 and TRBJ2-1; D is perhaps TRBD2 (5 bases). This CDR3 region has 14 residues. Per the germline V gene, CDR1 is GTSNPN and CDR2 is SVGIG (reference sequence). Trimming took off 6 bases at V and 8 bases at J, with 20 bases between the two ends.

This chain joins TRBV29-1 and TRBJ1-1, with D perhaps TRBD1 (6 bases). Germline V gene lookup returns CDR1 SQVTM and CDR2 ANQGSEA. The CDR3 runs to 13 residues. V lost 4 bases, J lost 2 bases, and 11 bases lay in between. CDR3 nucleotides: TGCAGCGTTGTCTCCAGGGGCAACACTGAAGCTTTCTTT. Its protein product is CSVVSRGNTEAFF.

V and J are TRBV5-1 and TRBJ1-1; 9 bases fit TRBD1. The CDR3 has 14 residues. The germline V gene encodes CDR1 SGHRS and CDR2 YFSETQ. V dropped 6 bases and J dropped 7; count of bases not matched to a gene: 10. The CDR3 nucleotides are TGCGCCAGCAACCGTGAAGGACAGGGGTTTGAAGCTTTCTTT. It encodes CASNREGQGFEAFF.

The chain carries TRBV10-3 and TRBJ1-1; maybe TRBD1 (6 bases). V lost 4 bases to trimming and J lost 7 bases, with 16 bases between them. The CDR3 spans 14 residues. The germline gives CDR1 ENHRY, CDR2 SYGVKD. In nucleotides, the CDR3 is TGTGCCATCAGTGTTGAGCGGGGGGGCCATGAAGCTTTCTTT. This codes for CAISVERGGHEAFF.

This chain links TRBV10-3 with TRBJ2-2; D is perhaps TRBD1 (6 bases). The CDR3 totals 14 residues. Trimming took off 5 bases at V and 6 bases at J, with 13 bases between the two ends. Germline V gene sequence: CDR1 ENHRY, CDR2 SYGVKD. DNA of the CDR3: TGTGCCATCAGTACAGGGACGAAGGCCGGGGAGCTGTTTTTT. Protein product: CAISTGTKAGELFF.

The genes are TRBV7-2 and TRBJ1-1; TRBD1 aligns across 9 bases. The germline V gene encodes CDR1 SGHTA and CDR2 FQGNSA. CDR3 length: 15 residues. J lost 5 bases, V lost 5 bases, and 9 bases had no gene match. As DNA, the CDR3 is TGTGCCAGCAGCAAAATGGACAGGGGCGTTACTGAAGCTTTCTTT. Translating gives CASSKMDRGVTEAFF.

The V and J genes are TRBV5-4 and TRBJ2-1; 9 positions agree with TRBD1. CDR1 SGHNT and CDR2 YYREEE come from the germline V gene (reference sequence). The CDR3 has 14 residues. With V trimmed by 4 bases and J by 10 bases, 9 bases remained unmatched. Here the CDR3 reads CASSPPGTGMEQFF. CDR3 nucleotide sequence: TGTGCCAGCAGCCCACCCGGGACAGGGATGGAGCAGTTCTTC.

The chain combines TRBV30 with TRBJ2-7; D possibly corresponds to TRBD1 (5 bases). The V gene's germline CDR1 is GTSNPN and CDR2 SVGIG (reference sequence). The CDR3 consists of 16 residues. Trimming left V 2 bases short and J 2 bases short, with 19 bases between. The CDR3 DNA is TGTGCCTGGAGTAAGGGGCGGAAGAGAACTACCTACGAGCAGTACTTC. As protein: CAWSKGRKRTTYEQYF.

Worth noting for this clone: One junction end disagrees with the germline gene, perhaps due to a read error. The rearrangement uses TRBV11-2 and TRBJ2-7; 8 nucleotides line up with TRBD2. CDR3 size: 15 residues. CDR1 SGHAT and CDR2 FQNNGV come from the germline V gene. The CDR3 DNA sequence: TGTGCCAGCAGCTTAGGAGCGGGAGAGATCTACGGGCAGTACTTC. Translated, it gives CASSLGAGEIYGQYF. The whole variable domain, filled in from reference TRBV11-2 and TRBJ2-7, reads EAGVAQSPRYKIIEKRQSVAFWCNPISGHATLYWYQQILGQGPKLLIQFQNNGVVDDSQLPKDRFSAERLKGVDSTLKIQPAKLEDSAVYLCASSLGAGEIYGQYFGPGTRLTVT.

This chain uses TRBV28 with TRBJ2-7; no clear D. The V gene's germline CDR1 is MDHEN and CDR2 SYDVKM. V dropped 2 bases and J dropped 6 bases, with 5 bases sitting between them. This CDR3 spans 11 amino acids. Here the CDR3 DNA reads TGTGCCAGCAGTTTACTCCGCGAGCAGTACTTC. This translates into CASSLLREQYF.

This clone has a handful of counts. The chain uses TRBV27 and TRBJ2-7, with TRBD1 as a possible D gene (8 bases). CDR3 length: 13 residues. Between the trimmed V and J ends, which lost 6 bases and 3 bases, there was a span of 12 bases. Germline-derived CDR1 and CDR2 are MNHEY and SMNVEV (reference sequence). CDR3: CASSSGTGYEQYF. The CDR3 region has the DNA TGTGCCAGCAGCAGCGGGACAGGCTACGAGCAGTACTTC.

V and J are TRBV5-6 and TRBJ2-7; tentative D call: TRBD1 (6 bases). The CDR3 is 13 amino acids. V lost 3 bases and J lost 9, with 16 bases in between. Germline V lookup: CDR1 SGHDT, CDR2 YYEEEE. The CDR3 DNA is TGTGCCAGCAGCTCCTGGACAGTGTCTGGGCAGTACTTC. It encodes CASSSWTVSGQYF. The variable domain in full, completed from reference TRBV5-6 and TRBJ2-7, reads DAGVTQSPTHLIKTRGQQVTLRCSPKSGHDTVSWYQQALGQGPQFIFQYYEEEERQRGNFPDRFSGHQFPNYSSELNVNALLLGDSALYLCASSSWTVSGQYFGPGTRLTVT.

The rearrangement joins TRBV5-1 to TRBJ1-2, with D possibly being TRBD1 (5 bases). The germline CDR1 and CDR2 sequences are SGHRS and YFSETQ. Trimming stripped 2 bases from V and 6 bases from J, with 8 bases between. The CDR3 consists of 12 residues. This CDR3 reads CASSFQGNGYTF. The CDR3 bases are TGCGCCAGCAGCTTTCAGGGTAATGGCTACACCTTC.

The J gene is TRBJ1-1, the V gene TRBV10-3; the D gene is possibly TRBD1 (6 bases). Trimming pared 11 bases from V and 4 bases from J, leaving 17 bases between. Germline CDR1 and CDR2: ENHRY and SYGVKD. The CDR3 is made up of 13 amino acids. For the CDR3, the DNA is TGTGCCGCAACACAGGGATTGGGCACTGAAGCTTTCTTT. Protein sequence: CAATQGLGTEAFF.

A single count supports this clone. CDR3 in amino acids: CASSSGVENTIYF. CDR3 DNA sequence: TGTGCCAGCAGTTCGGGAGTCGAAAACACCATATATTTT. V usage is TRBV6-5 and J usage is TRBJ1-3, with D uncertain. This CDR3 has 13 residues. With 4 bases removed from V and 6 bases from J, the gap between germline ends came to 10 bases. CDR1 is MNHEY and CDR2 is SVGAGI in the germline V gene.

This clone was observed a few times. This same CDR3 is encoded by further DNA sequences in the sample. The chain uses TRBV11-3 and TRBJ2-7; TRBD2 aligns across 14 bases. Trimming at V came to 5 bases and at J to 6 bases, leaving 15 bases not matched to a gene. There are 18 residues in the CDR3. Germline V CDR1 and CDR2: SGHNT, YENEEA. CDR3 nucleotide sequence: TGTGCCAGCAGCCCGACAGGACTAGCGGGAGGCCTACACACCGAGCAGTACTTC. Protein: CASSPTGLAGGLHTEQYF.

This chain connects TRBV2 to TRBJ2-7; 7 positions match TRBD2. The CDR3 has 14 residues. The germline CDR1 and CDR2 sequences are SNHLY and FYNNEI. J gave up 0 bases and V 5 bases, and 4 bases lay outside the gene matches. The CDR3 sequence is CASSTSVSSYEQYF. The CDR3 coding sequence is TGTGCCAGCAGTACTAGCGTTAGCTCCTACGAGCAGTACTTC.

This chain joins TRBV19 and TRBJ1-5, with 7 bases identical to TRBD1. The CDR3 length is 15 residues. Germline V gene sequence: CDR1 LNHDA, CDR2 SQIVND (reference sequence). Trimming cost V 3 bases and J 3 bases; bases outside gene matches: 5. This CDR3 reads CASSMDRQFNQPQHF. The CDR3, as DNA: TGTGCCAGTAGTATGGACAGGCAATTCAATCAGCCCCAGCATTTT.

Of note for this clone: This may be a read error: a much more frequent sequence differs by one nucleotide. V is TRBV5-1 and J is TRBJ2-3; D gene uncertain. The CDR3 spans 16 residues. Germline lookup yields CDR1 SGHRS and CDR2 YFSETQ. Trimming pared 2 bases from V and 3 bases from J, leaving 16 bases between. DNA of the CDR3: TGCGCCAGCAGCTTCGATGCACACAGACCAACAGATACGCAGTATTTT. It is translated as CASSFDAHRPTDTQYF.

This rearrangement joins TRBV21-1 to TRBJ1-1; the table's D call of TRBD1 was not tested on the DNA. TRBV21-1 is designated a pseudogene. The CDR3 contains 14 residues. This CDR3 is CASSKESTGEEAFF. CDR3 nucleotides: TGTGCCAGCAGCAAAGAGTCGACAGGGGAGGAAGCTTTCTTT.

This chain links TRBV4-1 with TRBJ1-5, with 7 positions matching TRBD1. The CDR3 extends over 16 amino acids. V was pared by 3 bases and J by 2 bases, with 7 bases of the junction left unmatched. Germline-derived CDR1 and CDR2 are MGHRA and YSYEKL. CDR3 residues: CASSHLYRGGNQPQHF. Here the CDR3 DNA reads TGCGCCAGCAGCCATTTATACAGGGGTGGCAATCAGCCCCAGCATTTT.

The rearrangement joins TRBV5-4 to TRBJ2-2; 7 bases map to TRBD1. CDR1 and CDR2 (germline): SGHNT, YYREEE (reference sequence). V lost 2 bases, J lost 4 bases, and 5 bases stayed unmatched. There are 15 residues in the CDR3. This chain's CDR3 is CASSFKGAITGELFF. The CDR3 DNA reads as TGTGCCAGCAGCTTTAAGGGGGCTATCACCGGGGAGCTGTTTTTT.